This T cell receptor beta chain is drawn from a study of identical twins. V was clipped by 3 bases and J by 7 bases, with 10 bases between them. The length of the CDR3 is 13 residues. Unique molecular identifiers were present on the cDNA, which also gained a universal primer site by template switching. Using its own MiXCR run on the 5' RACE reads, TCRdb lists one record per CDR3 protein. In the table there are roughly 750,000 distinct CDR3 sequences, around 20% of which are singletons. These same data were also listed under a study on T cells expressing NK-cell markers.

This sequence was found in a woman in her late teens or twenties in good health. Specimen: PBMCs. The rearrangement links TRBV12-3 or TRBV12-4 to TRBJ1-5; D gene unclear. The CDR3 is CASSFEQIQPQHF. CDR3 DNA sequence: TGTGCCAGCAGTTTCGAGCAGATACAGCCCCAGCATTTT.